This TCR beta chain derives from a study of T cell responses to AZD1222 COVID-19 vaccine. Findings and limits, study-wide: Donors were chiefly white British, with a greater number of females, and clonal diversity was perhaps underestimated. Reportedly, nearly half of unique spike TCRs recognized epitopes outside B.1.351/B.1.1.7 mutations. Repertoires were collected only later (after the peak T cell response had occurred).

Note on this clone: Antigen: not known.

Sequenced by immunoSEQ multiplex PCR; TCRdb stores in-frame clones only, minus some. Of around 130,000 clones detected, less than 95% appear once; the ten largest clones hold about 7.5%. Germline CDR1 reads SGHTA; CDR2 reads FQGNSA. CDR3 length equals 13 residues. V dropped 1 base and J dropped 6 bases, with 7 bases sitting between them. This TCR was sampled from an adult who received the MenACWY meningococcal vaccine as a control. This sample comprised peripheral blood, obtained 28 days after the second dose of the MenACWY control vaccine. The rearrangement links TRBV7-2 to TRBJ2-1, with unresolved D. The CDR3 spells CASSLVPSNEQFF. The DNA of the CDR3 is TGTGCCAGCAGCTTAGTCCCTAGCAATGAGCAGTTCTTC.